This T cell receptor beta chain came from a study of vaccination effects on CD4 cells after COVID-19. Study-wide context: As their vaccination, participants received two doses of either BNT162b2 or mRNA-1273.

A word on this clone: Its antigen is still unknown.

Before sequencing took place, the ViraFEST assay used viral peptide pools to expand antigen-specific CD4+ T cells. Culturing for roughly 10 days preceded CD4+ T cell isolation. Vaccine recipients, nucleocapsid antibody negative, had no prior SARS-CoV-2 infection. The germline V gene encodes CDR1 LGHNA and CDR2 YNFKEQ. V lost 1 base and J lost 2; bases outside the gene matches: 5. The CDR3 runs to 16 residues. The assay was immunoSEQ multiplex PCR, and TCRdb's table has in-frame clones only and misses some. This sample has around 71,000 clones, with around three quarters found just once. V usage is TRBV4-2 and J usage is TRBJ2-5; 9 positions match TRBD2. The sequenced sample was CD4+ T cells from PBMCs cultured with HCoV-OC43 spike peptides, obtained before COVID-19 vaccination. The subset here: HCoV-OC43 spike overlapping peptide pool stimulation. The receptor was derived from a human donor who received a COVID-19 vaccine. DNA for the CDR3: TGTGCCAGCAGCCAAGGGATAGCGGGGGCGCAAGAGACCCAGTACTTC. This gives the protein CASSQGIAGAQETQYF.